The 10 T cell receptor beta chains below all came from one sample that was sequenced in a study of control samples from healthy donors and cancer patients. This table comes from immunoSEQ multiplex PCR, and its TCRdb copy is limited to in-frame clones, with some not included. The sample records 120,000 to 150,000 clones, around 94% being singletons. The sequenced sample consisted of blood. These TCRs come from a man aged 40-49 years in good health.

This clone was observed once. The chain links TRBV28 to TRBJ1-2, with 7 bases identical to TRBD1. Per germline, CDR1 MDHEN and CDR2 SYDVKM. The CDR3 runs to 14 residues. V shed 5 bases, J shed 2 bases, and the junction held 5 bases outside the gene matches. The CDR3 loop reads CASSPIQGNYGYTF. CDR3 DNA sequence: TGTGCCAGCAGTCCGATACAGGGGAACTATGGCTACACCTTC.

The chain is built from TRBV10-3 and TRBJ1-6; 8 bases map to TRBD1. Per the germline V gene, CDR1 is ENHRY and CDR2 is SYGVKD. This CDR3 has 15 amino acids. Trimming took 6 bases from V and 7 from J; bases not matched to a gene: 8. The chain's CDR3 is CAIRGRTGTNSPLHF. For the CDR3, the DNA is TGTGCCATCAGGGGCCGGACAGGGACAAATTCACCCCTCCACTTT.

This sequence joins TRBV5-1 and TRBJ1-1; possibly TRBD1 for D (6 bases). CDR1 SGHRS and CDR2 YFSETQ come from the germline V gene. V was clipped by 0 bases and J by 4 bases, with 13 bases between them. This CDR3 has 15 residues. This CDR3 reads CASSLATGHLTEAFF. The DNA of the CDR3 is TGCGCCAGCAGCTTGGCCACGGGACACCTCACTGAAGCTTTCTTT.

V and J are TRBV6-5 and TRBJ1-1, with D unclear. This CDR3 is 15 amino acids long. V lost 7 bases and J lost 3, with 18 bases in between. Looked up from germline, CDR1 is MNHEY and CDR2 is SVGAGI. CDR3 region: CASNPPGYGYTEAFF. The CDR3 DNA follows: TGTGCCAGCAACCCCCCGGGGTATGGATACACTGAAGCTTTCTTT.

This chain's CDR3 is CASSLEGIQPQHF. The DNA of the CDR3 is TGTGCCAGCAGCTTAGAGGGAATTCAGCCCCAGCATTTT. V gene TRBV7-2 combines with J gene TRBJ1-5; no definite D call. The germline V gene encodes CDR1 SGHTA and CDR2 FQGNSA. Between the trimmed V and J ends, which lost 1 base and 6 bases, there was a span of 7 bases. CDR3 length: 13 residues.

The J gene is TRBJ1-2, the V gene TRBV5-1; 8 bases agree with TRBD1. The trim removed 0 bases at V and 7 bases at J, leaving 8 bases unmatched. The CDR3 consists of 15 residues. Germline values: CDR1 SGHRS, CDR2 YFSETQ. The CDR3 DNA follows: TGCGCCAGCAGCTTGGAGGCCAGGGGGCTTGGTGGCTACACCTTC. Its translation is CASSLEARGLGGYTF.

The chain has TRBV4-2 and TRBJ2-7, with 15 nucleotides matching TRBD2. V dropped 4 bases and J dropped 3; count of bases not matched to a gene: 7. Germline V gene sequence: CDR1 LGHNA, CDR2 YNFKEQ. This CDR3 contains 17 residues. CDR3 residues: CASSLRTSGGVVYEQYF. CDR3 in DNA: TGTGCCAGCAGCCTCCGGACTAGCGGGGGGGTGGTCTACGAGCAGTACTTC.

This chain uses TRBV28 with TRBJ2-5, with D perhaps TRBD2 (6 bases). Trimming cost V 4 bases and J 3 bases, with 18 bases left between them. The CDR3 extends over 16 amino acids. Germline CDR1 MDHEN, CDR2 SYDVKM. The CDR3 sequence is CASSSGVRTGEETQYF. CDR3 in DNA: TGTGCCAGCAGTTCCGGGGTCCGGACGGGAGAAGAGACCCAGTACTTC.

For the CDR3, the DNA is TGCGCCAGCAGCTCTTCCCACACTGAAGCTTTCTTT. Its protein is CASSSSHTEAFF. The chain employs TRBV5-1 and TRBJ1-1, with unresolved D. The V gene's germline CDR1 is SGHRS and CDR2 YFSETQ. The CDR3 extends over 12 amino acids. V lost 3 bases, J lost 3 bases, and 6 bases lay in between.

There are a few counts of this clone. The chain has TRBV7-9 and TRBJ1-1; D remains ambiguous. Germline V gene data show CDR1 as SEHNR and CDR2 as FQNEAQ (reference sequence). Trimming pared 3 bases from V and 3 bases from J, leaving 8 bases between. The CDR3 runs 13 residues. CDR3 loop: CASSFHMDTEAFF. CDR3 coding DNA: TGTGCCAGCAGCTTTCACATGGACACTGAAGCTTTCTTT.